This T cell receptor (beta chain) was recorded in a study of response to subunit inactivated influenza vaccine (dated by TCRdb to 2016 to 2018). Regarding the complete study: Deep quantitative profiling of the T cell receptor repertoire was used in the study to follow responses to a trivalent subunit inactivated influenza vaccine.

The library was prepared using RT-PCR. Sequencing instrument: Illumina HiSeq 2500. TCRdb reprocessed the public reads (quality trimming at Q25 with fastp, clone calling with MiXCR) and kept in-frame beta chains. For every CDR3 protein sequence, its rows merge into one entry that carries the most common genes and DNA. In all, the sample holds 300,000 to 350,000 distinct CDR3 sequences, and less than 25% of those were seen once. More than 8.5% of the sample is in the top ten clones. General study outcomes and caveats: The authors proposed that each seasonal influenza vaccination may bring in only a limited number of new T cells.

The CDR3 runs 18 amino acids, cysteine and phenylalanine included. Only the CDR3 region is kept as DNA, spanning 54 bases read in frame from base 1. Trimming takes 2 bases off V and 8 bases off J; junction bases not matched to a gene: 14. For this clonotype: This receptor's antigen is unknown. Qualities for individual bases were not recorded, and no much larger clone is one base off.

The sequence is built from TRBV23-1 and TRBJ2-1; 11 central nucleotides agree with TRBD2. TRBV23-1 counts as an open reading frame of uncertain function. This sequence originates from a man aged 45 to 70 who received an inactivated influenza vaccine. Donor details come from another sample of the same person, matched by shared clones. The sequencing used PBMCs from blood, collected about 20 months after vaccination. The DNA sequence follows: TGCGCCAGCAGTCAAATCCAGATAGCGGGGGGGCCGATCGATGAGCAGTTCTTC. This encodes CASSQIQIAGGPIDEQFF.